This is a list of T cell receptor beta chains from one sample in a study of cytomegalovirus exposure and HLA in healthy donors. Sequencing was performed with immunoSEQ multiplex PCR; in TCRdb, only in-frame clones are kept and a portion is missing. The sample has about 190,000 clones, approximately 70% seen once. The sequencing sample was made of PBMCs. These receptors were collected from a woman aged 25-40 years in good health and CMV-seropositive. Each CDR3 is given with its conserved first and last residue. D genes are given only for firm matches. Clone size is not always given. Where it is, it says once, few, many or a class for expanded clones.

v_gene	abundance	d_gene	j_gene	CDR3nt	CDR3aa
TRBV7-9	-	TRBD1	TRBJ2-3	TGTGCCAGCAGCTCTCCCCTCCCGGGACAGAGCACAGATACGCAGTATTTT	CASSSPLPGQSTDTQYF
TRBV6-6	-	-	TRBJ2-1	TGTGCCAGCAGTTACTCGAGGGGGGGCTCCTACAATGAGCAGTTCTTC	CASSYSRGGSYNEQFF
TRBV5-1	-	-	TRBJ2-4	TGCGCCAGCAGCTTCGAGACAGGGGGCCGGGTAGCGGGAGCGGAGTACTTC	CASSFETGGRVAGAEYF
TRBV7-9	-	-	TRBJ2-1	TGTTCCAGCAGCTTACTCCCCGAGCAGTTCTTC	CSSSLLPEQFF
TRBV21-1	-	-	TRBJ2-3	TGTGCCAGCAGCACGAGGGACAGGCCGTGGACTAGCGGGAGGGTAGGCACAGATACGCAGTATTTT	CASSTRDRPWTSGRVGTDTQYF
TRBV7-9	few	-	TRBJ1-5	TGTGCCAGCAGCTTAGCGCGAGAGCCCCAGCATTTT	CASSLAREPQHF
TRBV6-5	few	TRBD1	TRBJ1-2	TGTGCCAGCAGTCGAAAACAGGGGGCTTACTATGGCTACACCTTC	CASSRKQGAYYGYTF
TRBV5-4	-	-	TRBJ1-2	TGTGCCAGCAGCCTACCGAAGGAGGACCCCATCGACTTC	CASSLPKEDPIDF
TRBV19	-	-	TRBJ1-1	TGTGCCAGTAGTATGTTTACACCTGCGGGGACTGAAGCTTTCTTT	CASSMFTPAGTEAFF
TRBV5-4	-	TRBD1	TRBJ2-7	TGTGCCAGCAGCCCGACAGGGGCCGGGCCGGACTACGAGCAGTACTTC	CASSPTGAGPDYEQYF
TRBV7-9	few	-	TRBJ1-2	TGTGCCAGCAGCCCCGGGGTTGCTAGCTATGGCTACACCTTC	CASSPGVASYGYTF
TRBV4-1	-	-	TRBJ2-7	TGCGCCAGCAGCTATCCGGGACAAACCTACGAGCAGCACTTC	CASSYPGQTYEQHF
TRBV5-4	-	TRBD2	TRBJ2-3	TGTGCCAGCAGCCCTGGACTAGCGGGAGGGCGGAGCACAGATACGCAGTATTTT	CASSPGLAGGRSTDTQYF
TRBV11-2	once	TRBD2	TRBJ2-5	TGTGCCAGCAGCTCCTTAGCGGGAGGGCCCTGGGAGACCCAGTACTTC	CASSSLAGGPWETQYF
TRBV27	-	-	TRBJ2-3	TGTGCCAGCAGTTTAGGACCAGCGGCAGATACGCAGTATTTT	CASSLGPAADTQYF
TRBV28	-	TRBD1	TRBJ1-3	TGTGCCAGCAGTTTATCTGACAGGGGGGGAGGAAACACCATATATTTT	CASSLSDRGGGNTIYF
TRBV13	-	TRBD1	TRBJ1-2	TGTGCCAGCAGCTTCGGGACAGGTGTTAACTATGGCTACACCTTC	CASSFGTGVNYGYTF
TRBV4-2	-	TRBD2	TRBJ2-7	TGTGCCAGCAGCCAAGAGCTGACTAGCGGGAGACACGAGCAGTACTTC	CASSQELTSGRHEQYF
TRBV9	-	-	TRBJ1-3	TGTGCCAGCAGCGTAGGGTCAGGAAGAAACGCTGGAAACACCATATATTTT	CASSVGSGRNAGNTIYF
TRBV6-1	-	-	TRBJ2-2	TGTGCCAGCAGGAAGGAGCTGAACACCGGGGAGCTGTTCTTT	CASRKELNTGELFF
TRBV2	-	-	TRBJ1-3	TGTGCCAGCAGGCGACAGTTGACCTCTGGAAACACCATATATTTT	CASRRQLTSGNTIYF
TRBV27	-	-	TRBJ2-6	TGTGCCAGCAGTATTCAATCAGGGCGGGGTATTGGGGCCAACGTCCTGACTTTC	CASSIQSGRGIGANVLTF
TRBV11-2	-	-	TRBJ2-7	TGTGCCAGCAGCTTAGGCGGGCTACCCCACTTC	CASSLGGLPHF
TRBV19	-	TRBD2	TRBJ2-7	TGTGCCAGTAGTACAAAAGCGGGAGCCTTTGACGAGCAGTACTTC	CASSTKAGAFDEQYF
TRBV7-2	-	TRBD2	TRBJ2-7	TGTGCCAGCAGCTCTGGGAGGGGAGGCTCCTACGAGCAGTACTTC	CASSSGRGGSYEQYF
TRBV9	-	-	TRBJ2-7	TGTGCCAGCAGCCCCGGGGCCGCAGGGGGGGAGCAGTACTTC	CASSPGAAGGEQYF
TRBV7-6	-	TRBD2	TRBJ2-7	TGTGCCAGCAGCTCCGGACTAGCGAGGCCCTACGAGCAGTACTTC	CASSSGLARPYEQYF
TRBV11-2	-	-	TRBJ2-2	TGTGCCAGCAGCTTAGGGGCATTGGCTCACACCGGGGAGCTGTTTTTT	CASSLGALAHTGELFF
TRBV19	few	-	TRBJ2-7	TGTGCCAGTAGTATGACATTCCTCTACGAGCAGTACTTC	CASSMTFLYEQYF
TRBV19	-	-	TRBJ1-1	TGTGCCAGTAGTATAAAGGGGGAAGCTTTCTTT	CASSIKGEAFF
TRBV6-5	-	TRBD2	TRBJ2-1	TGTGCCAGCAGTTACGGAACTAGCGGGGAGAATGAGCAGTTCTTC	CASSYGTSGENEQFF
TRBV2	-	-	TRBJ2-2	TGTGCCACCAACGGGTGGGCGAACACCGGGGAGCTGTTTTTT	CATNGWANTGELFF
TRBV6-1	-	TRBD1	TRBJ1-3	TGTGCCAGCAGTGAATGGAGGGGGCTCTCTGGAAACACCATATATTTT	CASSEWRGLSGNTIYF
TRBV4-1	-	TRBD2	TRBJ2-7	TGCGCCAGCAGCATTGCGGGGGGGCGATATCTCTACGAGCAGTACTTC	CASSIAGGRYLYEQYF
TRBV2	few	TRBD1	TRBJ1-2	TGTGCCAGCACTTACGGGACAGCTGTTCCGGGTGGCTACACCTTC	CASTYGTAVPGGYTF
TRBV7-2	-	TRBD2	TRBJ2-7	TGTGCCAGCAGCGTAGCGGGAGAGGGAGAGCAGTACTTC	CASSVAGEGEQYF